This TCR beta chain was retrieved from a study of blood T cell repertoires in COVID-19. Overall study context: The United States, Italy and Spain provided the acute and convalescent COVID-19 samples.

In the study's own analysis: It was from reference gene primer amplification that nucleated cell counts were estimated. The protocol was immunoSEQ multiplex PCR, while the TCRdb copy is restricted to in-frame clones and leaves out a portion. The V and J calls and clone size were taken over from that table, and D and trimming were inferred from the DNA. In the table there are a few hundred thousand clones, approximately 90% of which are singletons. Participant ages covered about 18 to 95 years across 20 to 30 US areas. Two consecutive negative NP/OP PCR tests, clearance, or resolved symptoms defined Cohort 3 recovery. Trimming left V 0 bases short and J 0 bases short, with 22 bases between. Per germline, CDR1 MGHRA and CDR2 YSYEKL. The CDR3 has 20 residues.

This chain connects TRBV4-1 to TRBJ2-3; D possibly corresponds to TRBD2 (5 bases). The receptor's source is a man younger than 40 who had recovered from COVID-19. The specimen was PBMCs or T cells enriched from blood (not recorded which). In DNA form, the CDR3 reads TGCGCCAGCAGCCAAGATTTTAGGCCAGCGGCAAGATGGAGCACAGATACGCAGTATTTT. Translated, it gives CASSQDFRPAARWSTDTQYF.